This entry concerns a single T cell receptor beta chain. Its target is not known. A second PCR of 7 to 11 cycles used a sample-barcoded 5' primer and a J-beta primer mix. TCRdb reprocessed the 5' RACE reads with MiXCR, giving one entry per CDR3 protein. The table lists about 800,000 distinct CDR3 sequences, approximately 25% of them singletons. The sample belongs to a study of blood T cells in healthy people across ages. Findings of the study overall: Diversity was higher, and naive CD4+ cells more numerous, in long-lived donors than in aged donors.

This CDR3 contains 14 residues. From germline, CDR1 is SEHNR and CDR2 FQNEAQ (reference sequence). The V segment lost 5 bases and the J segment 0 bases; nucleotides outside the gene matches: 4. Drawn from each donor were approximately 9.2 milliliters of peripheral blood. Separately, the same data were catalogued under a study of T cells of mothers and their children.

The chain combines TRBV7-9 with TRBJ2-7; the match to TRBD1 covers 7 bases. This receptor was obtained from a boy under 18 in good health. Sequenced sample: blood. CDR3 DNA: TGTGCCAGCAGCGTACAGGGGTCCTCCTACGAGCAGTACTTC. Protein: CASSVQGSSYEQYF. Combining the CDR3 with reference TRBV7-9 and TRBJ2-7 gives the whole variable domain DTGVSQNPRHKITKRGQNVTFRCDPISEHNRLYWYRQTLGQGPEFLTYFQNEAQLEKSRLLSDRFSAERPKGSFSTLEIQRTEQGDSAMYLCASSVQGSSYEQYFGPGTRLTVT.